Presented here are 23 T cell receptor beta chains from one specimen sequenced in a study of blood T cells in healthy people across ages. Sample-barcoded 5' priming and a J-beta primer mix drove a second PCR of about 6 to 12 cycles. TCRdb passed the 5' RACE reads through MiXCR, listing each CDR3 protein once. The table shows over 450,000 distinct CDR3 sequences, with 20% to 30% occurring only once. These data also featured in a second study, about T cells of mothers and their children.

The source material was blood. These receptors were collected from a boy between 10 and 17 years old in good health.

This clonotype came up many times. The chain couples TRBV6-2 or TRBV6-3 to TRBJ2-7; TRBD2 matches 11 bases. Looked up from germline, CDR1 is MNHEY and CDR2 is SVGEGT. V lost 6 bases and J lost 3; bases outside the gene matches: 4. The CDR3 runs 14 residues. DNA of the CDR3: TGTGCCAGCAGGGGGACTAGCGGACTCTACGAGCAGTACTTC. Its translation is CASRGTSGLYEQYF.

This chain uses TRBV7-3 with TRBJ2-3; D could derive from TRBD1 or TRBD2 (5 bases each). Germline CDR1 is SGHTA and CDR2 is FQGTGA. The CDR3 totals 16 residues. V was trimmed by 9 bases and J by 2 bases, leaving 21 bases between them. In DNA, the CDR3 is TGTGCCAGTTCTCCCCCCTCGGGACGAACCACAGATACGCAGTATTTT. This codes for CASSPPSGRTTDTQYF.

This clonotype has more than one count but fewer than ten. The rearrangement uses TRBV29-1 and TRBJ2-1, with D perhaps matching TRBD2 (7 bases). Per germline, CDR1 SQVTM and CDR2 ANQGSEA. The CDR3 is made up of 16 amino acids. The V end was cut by 1 base, the J end by 2 bases, with 15 bases between. CDR3: CSVEGGGAIAYNEQFF. The CDR3 region has the DNA TGCAGCGTTGAAGGAGGGGGGGCGATAGCCTACAATGAGCAGTTCTTC.

This chain joins TRBV4-3 and TRBJ1-1; a possible D gene is TRBD1 (6 bases). Trimming removed 0 bases from V and 3 bases from J, with 11 bases in between. The CDR3 is 15 amino acids. CDR1 and CDR2 (germline): LGHNA, YSLEER. The CDR3 loop reads CASSQEGRGYTEAFF. The CDR3 DNA reads TGCGCCAGCAGCCAAGAGGGCAGGGGCTACACTGAAGCTTTCTTT.

This clonotype has a handful of counts. This chain links TRBV5-1 with TRBJ1-2, with D possibly matching TRBD1 (6 bases). Between the trimmed V and J ends, which lost 3 bases and 4 bases, there was a span of 7 bases. The germline V gene encodes CDR1 SGHRS and CDR2 YFSETQ. This CDR3 is 12 amino acids long. The CDR3 protein is CASSWDTYGYTF. CDR3 DNA: TGCGCCAGCAGCTGGGACACCTATGGCTACACCTTC.

The sample holds many counts of this clonotype. The chain carries TRBV4-3 and TRBJ2-3; 7 nucleotides line up with TRBD2. Germline-derived CDR1 and CDR2 are LGHNA and YSLEER. J was trimmed by 0 bases and V by 0 bases; bases with no gene match: 12. This CDR3 is 19 amino acids long. CDR3 DNA: TGCGCCAGCAGCCAAGAAGGGGTAGCGGGCCGGGCTAGCACAGATACGCAGTATTTT. It codes for CASSQEGVAGRASTDTQYF.

The table lists this clonotype with a few counts. The V call is TRBV29-1, the J call TRBJ2-3; possible D gene TRBD1, 6 bases. The CDR3 is made up of 14 amino acids. Trimming cost V 3 bases and J 4 bases, with 14 bases left between them. Germline V lookup: CDR1 SQVTM, CDR2 ANQGSEA. CDR3 residues: CSVEGQGLADTQYF. For the CDR3, the DNA is TGCAGCGTTGAGGGGCAGGGGCTGGCAGATACGCAGTATTTT.

This sequence joins TRBV12-3 or TRBV12-4 and TRBJ1-2; 8 bases fit TRBD1. CDR3 length equals 16 residues. V was pared by 5 bases and J by 2 bases, with 10 bases of the junction left unmatched. The DNA of the CDR3 is TGTGCCAGCAGTGGTTCCGGGACAGGAGAGAACTATGGCTACACCTTC. Protein: CASSGSGTGENYGYTF.

This chain joins TRBV4-1 and TRBJ1-5; D gene unclear. Per the germline V gene, CDR1 is MGHRA and CDR2 is YSYEKL. This CDR3 is 14 amino acids long. The V gene lost 1 base and the J gene lost 7 bases, with 11 bases spanning the gap. This CDR3 reads CASSQGVSGQPQHF. The DNA of the CDR3 is TGCGCCAGCAGCCAAGGGGTGAGCGGACAGCCCCAGCATTTT.

This sequence joins TRBV27 and TRBJ2-5; 8 nucleotides match TRBD2. With V trimmed by 0 bases and J by 5 bases, 11 bases remained unmatched. CDR1 and CDR2 from the germline V gene are MNHEY and SMNVEV (reference sequence). The CDR3 is 17 amino acids. The CDR3 loop is CASSLSITSGGRETQYF. The CDR3 DNA follows: TGTGCCAGCAGTTTATCCATCACTAGCGGAGGGCGGGAGACCCAGTACTTC.

The chain links TRBV20-1 to TRBJ2-5; 7 nucleotides line up with TRBD1. CDR3 size: 13 residues. CDR1 is DFQATT and CDR2 is SNEGSKA in the germline V gene (reference sequence). V lost 5 bases to trimming and J lost 2 bases; unmatched junction nucleotides: 5. The CDR3 sequence is CSAAGTAQETQYF. The DNA for the CDR3 is TGCAGTGCTGCCGGGACAGCTCAAGAGACCCAGTACTTC.

This clonotype was observed a few times. The chain uses TRBV7-9 and TRBJ1-1, with a weak D call TRBD1 (5 bases). The CDR3 totals 15 residues. Germline-derived CDR1 and CDR2 are SEHNR and FQNEAQ (reference sequence). V lost 8 bases to trimming and J lost 12 bases, with 28 bases between them. CDR3 bases: TGTGCCAGCGGAAGGCGGGGGATCACTGTAGGGGAAACTTTCTTT. The encoded protein is CASGRRGITVGETFF.

This clonotype has a handful of counts. The chain links TRBV5-1 to TRBJ1-2; D call uncertain. Trimming left V 4 bases short and J 3 bases short, with 7 bases between. Germline values: CDR1 SGHRS, CDR2 YFSETQ. The CDR3 consists of 12 residues. The CDR3 sequence is CASSHSDYGYTF. CDR3 sequence (DNA): TGCGCCAGCAGCCACAGTGACTATGGCTACACCTTC.

This clonotype has only a few counts. The V and J genes are TRBV6-2 or TRBV6-3 and TRBJ2-1; possibly TRBD2 for D (6 bases). The CDR3 has 14 amino acids. Germline CDR1 reads MNHEY; CDR2 reads SVGEGT. With 2 bases removed from V and 9 bases from J, the gap between germline ends came to 14 bases. CDR3 sequence: CASSYVGGGVEQFF. The CDR3, as DNA: TGTGCCAGCAGTTACGTGGGGGGTGGTGTTGAGCAGTTCTTC.

This clonotype was recorded many times. This chain links TRBV29-1 with TRBJ2-1; tentatively, D is TRBD2 (6 bases). Germline V CDR1 and CDR2: SQVTM, ANQGSEA. The CDR3 is 13 amino acids. Trimming shortened V by 3 bases and J by 6 bases, and 12 bases separated the two germline ends. CDR3 loop: CSVDGASANEQFF. Here the CDR3 DNA reads TGCAGCGTTGACGGGGCTAGCGCCAATGAGCAGTTCTTC.

The V and J genes are TRBV29-1 and TRBJ1-1, with TRBD1 as a possible D gene (6 bases). The CDR3 spans 12 residues. Trimming removed 5 bases at V and 5 bases at J, with 12 bases between. Germline V CDR1 and CDR2: SQVTM, ANQGSEA. Here the CDR3 DNA reads TGCAGCGTTCGAGGGGGGCAGACTGAAGCTTTCTTT. It yields the protein CSVRGGQTEAFF.

This clonotype was observed at least ten times. The V call is TRBV6-5, the J call TRBJ1-4; D not certain. This CDR3 has 15 amino acids. V gave up 6 bases and J gave up 3 bases, with 14 bases separating them. Germline loops: CDR1 MNHEY, CDR2 SVGAGI. CDR3 in DNA: TGTGCCAGCAGGCCATCGGGGTCGGCTAATGAAAAACTGTTTTTT. Amino acid sequence: CASRPSGSANEKLFF.

The J gene is TRBJ2-1, the V gene TRBV7-6; D gene uncertain. From germline, CDR1 is SGHVS and CDR2 FNYEAQ. There are 13 residues in the CDR3. Trimming took off 5 bases at V and 2 bases at J, with 7 bases between the two ends. CDR3 bases: TGTGCCAGCAGCCTACAGACCTACAATGAGCAGTTCTTC. Translating it yields CASSLQTYNEQFF.

The chain uses TRBV9 and TRBJ1-4, with D tentatively TRBD1 (6 bases). V was cut by 3 bases and J by 7 bases, with 19 bases left in between. This CDR3 comprises 16 residues. Germline CDR1 reads SGDLS; CDR2 reads YYNGEE. The CDR3 coding sequence is TGTGCCAGCAGCGACAGGGAGGGTAGGGACGGTGAAAAACTGTTTTTT. Translating gives CASSDREGRDGEKLFF.

This clonotype came up a few times. CDR3 amino acids: CASSSTIGILAKNIQYF. CDR3 sequence (DNA): TGTGCCAGCAGCTCGACTATTGGGATTCTAGCCAAAAACATTCAGTACTTC. This rearrangement joins TRBV7-2 to TRBJ2-4; D possibly corresponds to TRBD2 (5 bases). The V end was cut by 4 bases, the J end by 0 bases, with 16 bases between. CDR1 is SGHTA and CDR2 is FQGNSA in the germline V gene. CDR3 size: 17 residues.

This clonotype came up a few times. The chain uses TRBV24-1 and TRBJ2-6; D is uncertain. This CDR3 is built from 16 residues. Trimming shortened V by 7 bases and J by 0 bases, and 12 bases separated the two germline ends. The germline V gene encodes CDR1 KGHDR and CDR2 SFDVKD. CDR3 DNA: TGTGCCACCAGCCCCCGCAGCCTCTCTGGGGCCAACGTCCTGACTTTC. This sequence encodes CATSPRSLSGANVLTF.

This clonotype was recorded many times. This chain uses TRBV5-1 with TRBJ2-7; possibly TRBD1 or TRBD2 for D (5 bases each). The CDR3 contains 15 residues. CDR1 and CDR2 (germline): SGHRS, YFSETQ. V dropped 0 bases and J dropped 2 bases, with 12 bases sitting between them. The CDR3 sequence is CASSLGDARTYEQYF. CDR3 DNA: TGCGCCAGCAGCTTGGGGGACGCCAGGACCTACGAGCAGTACTTC.

The sample holds a few counts of this clonotype. The gene calls are TRBV4-1 and TRBJ2-7; 7 nucleotides match TRBD1. The CDR3 covers 16 residues. Germline V CDR1 and CDR2: MGHRA, YSYEKL. V shed 0 bases, J shed 10 bases, and the junction held 15 bases outside the gene matches. The CDR3 bases are TGCGCCAGCAGCCAAGAGGTGCATGGACAGGTGAACTTTCAGTACTTC. Translating it yields CASSQEVHGQVNFQYF.